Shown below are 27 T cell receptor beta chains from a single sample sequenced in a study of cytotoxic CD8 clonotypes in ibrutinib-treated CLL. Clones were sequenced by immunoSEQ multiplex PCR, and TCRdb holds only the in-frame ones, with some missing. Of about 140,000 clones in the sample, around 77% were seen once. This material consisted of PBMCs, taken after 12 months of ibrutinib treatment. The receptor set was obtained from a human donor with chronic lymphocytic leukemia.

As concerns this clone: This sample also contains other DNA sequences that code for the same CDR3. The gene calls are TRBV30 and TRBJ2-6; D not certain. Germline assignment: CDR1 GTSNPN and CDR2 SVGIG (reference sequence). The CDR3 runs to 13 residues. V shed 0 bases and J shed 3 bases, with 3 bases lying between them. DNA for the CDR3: TGTGCCTGGAGTGTAGGTGGGGCCAACGTCCTGACTTTC. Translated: CAWSVGGANVLTF.

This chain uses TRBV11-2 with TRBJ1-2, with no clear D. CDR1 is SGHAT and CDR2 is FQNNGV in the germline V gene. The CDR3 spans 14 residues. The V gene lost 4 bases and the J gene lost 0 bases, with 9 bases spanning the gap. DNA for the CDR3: TGTGCCAGCAGCTCCGTAGGATCTAACTATGGCTACACCTTC. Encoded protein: CASSSVGSNYGYTF.

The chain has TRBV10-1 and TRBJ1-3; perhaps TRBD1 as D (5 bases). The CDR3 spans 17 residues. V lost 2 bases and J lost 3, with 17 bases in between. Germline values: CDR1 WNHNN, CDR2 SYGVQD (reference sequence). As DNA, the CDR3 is TGCGCCAGCAGTGAGATGGGACGCCGGACGTATGGAAACACCATATATTTT. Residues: CASSEMGRRTYGNTIYF.

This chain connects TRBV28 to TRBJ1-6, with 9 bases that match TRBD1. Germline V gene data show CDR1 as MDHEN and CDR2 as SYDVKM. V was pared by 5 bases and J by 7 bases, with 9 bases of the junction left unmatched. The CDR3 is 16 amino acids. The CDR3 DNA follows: TGTGCCAGCAGTCCGCCTCTAGGGACAGGGAATTCACCCCTCCACTTT. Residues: CASSPPLGTGNSPLHF.

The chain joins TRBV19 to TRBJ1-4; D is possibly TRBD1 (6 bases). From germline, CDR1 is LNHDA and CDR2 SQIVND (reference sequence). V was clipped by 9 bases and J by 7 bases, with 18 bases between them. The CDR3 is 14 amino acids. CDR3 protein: CASLNTGIREKLFF. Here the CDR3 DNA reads TGTGCCAGCCTAAATACAGGGATTCGTGAAAAACTGTTTTTT.

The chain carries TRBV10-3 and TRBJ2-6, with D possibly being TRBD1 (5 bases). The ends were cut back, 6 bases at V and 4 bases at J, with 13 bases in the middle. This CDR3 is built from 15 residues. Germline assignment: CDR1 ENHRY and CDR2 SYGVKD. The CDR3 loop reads CAIRQGYGGANVLTF. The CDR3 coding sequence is TGTGCCATCAGGCAGGGATACGGCGGGGCCAACGTCCTGACTTTC.

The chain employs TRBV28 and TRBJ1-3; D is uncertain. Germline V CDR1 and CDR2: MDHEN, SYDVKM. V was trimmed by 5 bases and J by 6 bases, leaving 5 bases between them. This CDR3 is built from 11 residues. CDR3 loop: CASSEKNTIYF. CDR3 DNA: TGTGCCAGCAGTGAGAAAAACACCATATATTTT.

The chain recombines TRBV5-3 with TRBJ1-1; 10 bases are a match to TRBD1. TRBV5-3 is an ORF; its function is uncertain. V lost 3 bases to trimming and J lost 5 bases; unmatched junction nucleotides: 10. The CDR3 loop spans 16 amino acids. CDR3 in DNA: TGTGCCAGAAGCTCAAGACAGGGGGCAATAGGGACTGAAGCTTTCTTT. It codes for CARSSRQGAIGTEAFF.

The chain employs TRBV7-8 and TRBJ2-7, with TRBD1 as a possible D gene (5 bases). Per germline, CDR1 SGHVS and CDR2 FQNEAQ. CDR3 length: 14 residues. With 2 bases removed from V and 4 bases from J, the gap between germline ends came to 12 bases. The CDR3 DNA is TGTGCCAGCAGCTTACTACAGGATGGTTACGAGCAGTACTTC. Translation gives CASSLLQDGYEQYF.

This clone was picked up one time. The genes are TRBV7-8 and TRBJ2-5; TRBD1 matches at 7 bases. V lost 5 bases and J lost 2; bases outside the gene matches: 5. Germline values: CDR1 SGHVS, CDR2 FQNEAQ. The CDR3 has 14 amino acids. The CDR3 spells CASSRQGGQETQYF. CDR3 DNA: TGTGCCAGCAGCAGACAGGGTGGTCAAGAGACCCAGTACTTC.

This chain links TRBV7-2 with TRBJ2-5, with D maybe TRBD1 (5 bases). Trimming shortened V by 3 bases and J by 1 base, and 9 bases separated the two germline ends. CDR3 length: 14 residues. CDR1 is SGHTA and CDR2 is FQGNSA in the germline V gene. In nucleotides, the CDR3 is TGTGCCAGCAGCTTCTCCAGGGTCCAAGAGACCCAGTACTTC. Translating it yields CASSFSRVQETQYF.

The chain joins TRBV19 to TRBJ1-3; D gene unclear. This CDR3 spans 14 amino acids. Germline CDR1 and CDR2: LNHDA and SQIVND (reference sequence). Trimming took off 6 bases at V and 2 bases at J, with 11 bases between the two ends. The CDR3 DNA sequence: TGTGCCAGTAGGTCAAGGAACCCTGGAAACACCATATATTTT. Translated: CASRSRNPGNTIYF.

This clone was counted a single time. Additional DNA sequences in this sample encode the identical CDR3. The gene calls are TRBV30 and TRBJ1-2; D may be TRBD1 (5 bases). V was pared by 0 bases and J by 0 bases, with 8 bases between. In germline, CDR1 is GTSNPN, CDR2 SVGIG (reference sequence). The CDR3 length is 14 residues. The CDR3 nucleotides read TGTGCCTGGAGTGTCGCAGGGCCTAACTATGGCTACACCTTC. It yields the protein CAWSVAGPNYGYTF.

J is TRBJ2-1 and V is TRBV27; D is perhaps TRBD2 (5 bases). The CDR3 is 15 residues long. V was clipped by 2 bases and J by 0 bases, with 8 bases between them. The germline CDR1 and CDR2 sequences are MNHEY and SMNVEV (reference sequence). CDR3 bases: TGTGCCAGCAGTTTACGCGGGTACTCCTACAATGAGCAGTTCTTC. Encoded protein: CASSLRGYSYNEQFF.

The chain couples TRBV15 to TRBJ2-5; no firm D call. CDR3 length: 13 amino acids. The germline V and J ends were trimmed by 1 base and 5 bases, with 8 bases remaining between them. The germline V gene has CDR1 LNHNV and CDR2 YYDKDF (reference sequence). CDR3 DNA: TGTGCCACCAGCAGAGCAACGGCGGAGACCCAGTACTTC. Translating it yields CATSRATAETQYF.

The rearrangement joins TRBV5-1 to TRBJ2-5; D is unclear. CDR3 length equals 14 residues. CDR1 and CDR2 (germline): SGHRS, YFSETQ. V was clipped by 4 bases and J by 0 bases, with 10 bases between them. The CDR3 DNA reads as TGCGCCAGCAGCATAGGACGGCACCAAGAGACCCAGTACTTC. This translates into CASSIGRHQETQYF.

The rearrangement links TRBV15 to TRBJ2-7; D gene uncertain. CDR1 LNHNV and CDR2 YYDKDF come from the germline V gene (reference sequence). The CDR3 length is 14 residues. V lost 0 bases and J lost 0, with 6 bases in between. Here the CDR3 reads CATSRDLLSYEQYF. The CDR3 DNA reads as TGTGCCACCAGCAGAGATCTACTCTCCTACGAGCAGTACTTC.

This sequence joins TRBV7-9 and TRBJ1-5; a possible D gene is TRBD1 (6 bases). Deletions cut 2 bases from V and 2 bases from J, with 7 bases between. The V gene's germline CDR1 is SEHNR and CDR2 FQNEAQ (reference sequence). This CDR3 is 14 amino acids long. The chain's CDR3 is CASSLSGGNQPQHF. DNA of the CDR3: TGTGCCAGCAGCTTATCAGGGGGCAATCAGCCCCAGCATTTT.

The CDR3 reads CASSLVGNEKLFF. The CDR3 coding sequence is TGTGCCAGCAGCTTGGTGGGGAATGAAAAACTGTTTTTT. The rearrangement joins TRBV4-2 to TRBJ1-4, with unresolved D. Trimming shortened V by 5 bases and J by 5 bases, and 9 bases separated the two germline ends. CDR1 and CDR2 (germline): LGHNA, YNFKEQ. The CDR3 loop spans 13 amino acids.

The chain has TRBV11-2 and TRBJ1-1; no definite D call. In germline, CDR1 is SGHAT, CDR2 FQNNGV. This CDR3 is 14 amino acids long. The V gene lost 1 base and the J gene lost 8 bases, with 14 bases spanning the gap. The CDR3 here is CASSLVTALIEAFF. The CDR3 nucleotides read TGTGCCAGCAGCTTAGTGACCGCCTTAATCGAAGCTTTCTTT.

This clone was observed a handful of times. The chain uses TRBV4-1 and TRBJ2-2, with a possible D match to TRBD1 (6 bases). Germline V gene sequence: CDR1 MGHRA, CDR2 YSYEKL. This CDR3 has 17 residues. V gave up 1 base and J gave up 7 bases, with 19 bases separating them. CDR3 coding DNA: TGCGCCAGCAGCCAAGTTAACGCAGGGGTGCCCTTCGGGGAGCTGTTTTTT. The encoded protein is CASSQVNAGVPFGELFF.

CDR3 bases: TGTGCCAGCAGTTACCCCGGGACCTACGAGCAGTACTTC. It yields the protein CASSYPGTYEQYF. V is TRBV6-5 and J is TRBJ2-7; possibly TRBD2 for D (5 bases). V lost 2 bases, J lost 2 bases, and 7 bases lay in between. Germline CDR1 MNHEY, CDR2 SVGAGI. The CDR3 consists of 13 residues.

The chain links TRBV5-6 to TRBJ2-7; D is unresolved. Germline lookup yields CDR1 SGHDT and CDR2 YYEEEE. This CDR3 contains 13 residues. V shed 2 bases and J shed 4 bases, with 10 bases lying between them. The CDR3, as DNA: TGTGCCAGCAGCTTCGGCAGTTCTTACGAGCAGTACTTC. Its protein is CASSFGSSYEQYF.

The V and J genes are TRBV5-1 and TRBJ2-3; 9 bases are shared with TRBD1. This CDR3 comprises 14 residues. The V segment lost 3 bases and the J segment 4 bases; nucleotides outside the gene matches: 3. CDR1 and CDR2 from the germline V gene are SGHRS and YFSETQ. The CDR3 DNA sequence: TGCGCCAGCAGCTCACAGGGGGCAGCAGATACGCAGTATTTT. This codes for CASSSQGAADTQYF.

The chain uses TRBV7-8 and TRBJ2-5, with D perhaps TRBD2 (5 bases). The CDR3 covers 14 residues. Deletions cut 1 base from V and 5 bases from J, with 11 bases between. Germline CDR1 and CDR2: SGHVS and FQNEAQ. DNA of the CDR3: TGTGCCAGCAGCTTAGGGATCCGAGGGGAGACCCAGTACTTC. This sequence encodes CASSLGIRGETQYF. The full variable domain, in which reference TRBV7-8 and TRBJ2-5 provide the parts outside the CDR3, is GAGVSQSPRYKVAKRGQDVALRCDPISGHVSLFWYQQALGQGPEFLTYFQNEAQLDKSGLPSDRFFAERPEGSVSTLKIQRTQQEDSAVYLCASSLGIRGETQYFGPGTRLLVL.

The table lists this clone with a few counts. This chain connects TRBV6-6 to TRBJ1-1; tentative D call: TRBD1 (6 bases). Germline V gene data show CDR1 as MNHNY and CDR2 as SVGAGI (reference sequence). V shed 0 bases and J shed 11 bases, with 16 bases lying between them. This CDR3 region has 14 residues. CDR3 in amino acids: CASSYSPLGGFAFF. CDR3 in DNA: TGTGCCAGCAGTTACTCGCCCCTAGGGGGGTTTGCTTTCTTT.

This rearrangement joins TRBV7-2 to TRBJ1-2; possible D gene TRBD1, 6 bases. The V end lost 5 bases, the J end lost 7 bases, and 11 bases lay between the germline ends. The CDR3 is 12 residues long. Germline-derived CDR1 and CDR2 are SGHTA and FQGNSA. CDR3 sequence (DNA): TGTGCCAGCAGCATACAGGGATTTGGCTACACCTTC. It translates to CASSIQGFGYTF.